This T cell receptor beta chain appears in the sequencing data of a study of blood T cell repertoires in COVID-19. Germline V CDR1 and CDR2: MGHRA, YSYEKL. CDR3 length: 15 residues. Trimming removed 0 bases at V and 3 bases at J, with 12 bases between. Authors' data handling: Estimation of nucleated cell counts relied on the amplification of reference gene primers. Assay used: immunoSEQ multiplex PCR; TCRdb lists only in-frame clones, some missing. V and J calls and clone size follow that table, whereas D and trimming were derived from the DNA. Of about 130,000 clones detected, roughly four fifths appear once; the ten largest clones hold about 13%.

J is TRBJ2-7 and V is TRBV4-1; D is unresolved. The origin of this receptor is a human donor in a cohort sampled during active COVID-19. Sequencing was done on a sample of peripheral blood. The CDR3 sequence is CASSQEKQVRYEQYF. The DNA of the CDR3 is TGCGCCAGCAGCCAAGAAAAGCAGGTTCGCTACGAGCAGTACTTC.